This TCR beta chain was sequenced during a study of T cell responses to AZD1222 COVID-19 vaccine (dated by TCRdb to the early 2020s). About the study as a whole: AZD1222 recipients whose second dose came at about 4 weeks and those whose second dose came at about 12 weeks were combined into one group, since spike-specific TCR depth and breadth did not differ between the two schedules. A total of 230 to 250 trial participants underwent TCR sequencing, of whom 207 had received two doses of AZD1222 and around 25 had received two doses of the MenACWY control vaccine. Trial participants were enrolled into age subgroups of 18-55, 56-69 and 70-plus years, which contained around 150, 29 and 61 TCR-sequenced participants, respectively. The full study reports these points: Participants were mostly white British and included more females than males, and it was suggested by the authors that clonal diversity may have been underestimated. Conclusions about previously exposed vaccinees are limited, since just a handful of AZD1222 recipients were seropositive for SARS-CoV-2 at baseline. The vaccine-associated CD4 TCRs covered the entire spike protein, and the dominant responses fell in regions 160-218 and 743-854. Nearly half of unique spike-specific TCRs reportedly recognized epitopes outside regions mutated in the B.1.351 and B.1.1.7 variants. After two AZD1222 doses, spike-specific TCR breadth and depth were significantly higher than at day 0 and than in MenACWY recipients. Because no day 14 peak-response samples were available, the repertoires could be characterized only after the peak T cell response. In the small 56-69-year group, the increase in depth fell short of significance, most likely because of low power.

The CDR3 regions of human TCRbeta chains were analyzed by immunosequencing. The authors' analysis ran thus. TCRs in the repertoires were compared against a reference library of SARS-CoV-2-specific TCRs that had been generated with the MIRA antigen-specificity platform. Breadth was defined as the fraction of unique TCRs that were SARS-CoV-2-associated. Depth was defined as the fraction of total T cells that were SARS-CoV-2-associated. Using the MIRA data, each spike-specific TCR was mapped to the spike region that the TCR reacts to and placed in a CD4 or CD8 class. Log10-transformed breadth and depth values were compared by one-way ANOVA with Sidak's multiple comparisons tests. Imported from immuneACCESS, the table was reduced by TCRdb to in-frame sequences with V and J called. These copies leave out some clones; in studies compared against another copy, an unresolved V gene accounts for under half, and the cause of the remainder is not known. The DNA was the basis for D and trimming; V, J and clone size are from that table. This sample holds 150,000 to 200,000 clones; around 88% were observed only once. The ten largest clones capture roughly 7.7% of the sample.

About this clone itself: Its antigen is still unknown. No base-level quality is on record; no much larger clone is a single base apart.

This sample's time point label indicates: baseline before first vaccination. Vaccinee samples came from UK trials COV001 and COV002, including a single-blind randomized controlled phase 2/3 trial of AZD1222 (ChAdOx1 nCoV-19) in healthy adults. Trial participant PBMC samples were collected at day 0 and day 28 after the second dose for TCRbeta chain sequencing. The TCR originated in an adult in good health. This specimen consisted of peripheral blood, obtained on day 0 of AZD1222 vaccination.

The DNA reads TGTGCCAGCAGTGAGACTAGCTACGAGCAGTACTTC. The resulting protein is CASSETSYEQYF. This receptor chain uses TRBV25-1 and TRBJ2-7; the D region possibly corresponds to TRBD2 (6 bases align). The junction carries 6 bases between V and J, which are trimmed by 3 bases and 3 bases respectively. Measured from the cysteine to the phenylalanine, the CDR3 is 12 residues long. CDR3 DNA only is kept here, 36 bases in frame from base 1. CDR1 and CDR2, per the germline V gene, are MGHDK and SYGVNS.